Shown below are 17 T cell receptor beta chains from a single sample sequenced in a study of tissue T cells after allogeneic stem cell transplantation. Using immunoSEQ multiplex PCR, the repertoire was profiled, and TCRdb retains in-frame clones only, with some absent. Here the sample spans around 17,000 clones, 70% being singletons. Sequenced input: spleen. The source of these receptors is a female BALB/c mouse in good health. For the strain, the MHC haplotype given is H2-d.

As concerns this clone: The gene names given are mouse names. The read is 1 residue too short to cover the CDR3 end, so that end is filled in from the germline J gene. The chain recombines TRBV2 with TRBJ2-3, with D maybe TRBD1 (6 bases). CDR1 and CDR2 from the germline V gene are LGHNA and YSYQKL. V lost 3 bases to trimming and J lost 0 bases, with 13 bases between them. The CDR3 loop spans 16 amino acids. Partial CDR3 DNA: TGTGCCAGCAGCCAGCCGGGACATTCTAGTGCAGAAACGCTGTAT. Protein product: CASSQPGHSSAETLY. The whole CDR3 is CASSQPGHSSAETLYF.

With respect to this clone: Any gene name here is a mouse gene name. The read gets to within 1 residue of the CDR3 end, and the germline J gene fills in the rest. The V call is TRBV17, the J call TRBJ1-1, with 11 bases fitting TRBD1. Germline V gene sequence: CDR1 MNHDT, CDR2 YYDKIL. With V trimmed by 6 bases and J by 3 bases, 6 bases remained unmatched. CDR3 length: 15 residues. The CDR3 is CASRGTGGGYTEVFF. The CDR3 DNA, read in part, is TGTGCTAGCAGAGGGACAGGGGGGGGTTACACAGAAGTCTTC.

In the case of this clone: Gene names refer to mouse genes. The read gets to within 1 residue of the CDR3 end, and the germline J gene fills in the rest. The chain employs TRBV31 and TRBJ1-5; D remains unclear. The CDR3 runs 12 residues. Between the trimmed V and J ends, which lost 0 bases and 4 bases, there was a span of 4 bases. The germline V gene has CDR1 GKSSPN and CDR2 SITVG. CDR3 protein: CAWSLQNQAPLF. The CDR3 DNA, read in part, is TGTGCCTGGAGTCTCCAAAACCAGGCTCCGCTT.

A note on this clone: The listed genes are named as in mouse. Read coverage stops 1 residue before the CDR3 terminus; the germline J gene supplies the remainder. The J gene is TRBJ1-2, the V gene TRBV2, with D unresolved. Germline V gives CDR1 LGHNA, CDR2 YSYQKL. V lost 0 bases, J lost 3 bases, and 5 bases lay in between. The CDR3 length is 13 residues. The CDR3 region is CASSQDRYSDYTF. The sequenced CDR3 bases are TGTGCCAGCAGCCAAGACAGGTACTCCGACTACACC.

As for this clone: Mouse names are used for the genes. The read terminates 1 residue ahead of where the CDR3 ends, so the germline J gene completes it. The rearrangement joins TRBV5 to TRBJ2-3; D ambiguous. CDR1 and CDR2 from the germline V gene are LGHNA and YNLKQL (reference sequence). The CDR3 spans 15 residues. The ends were cut back, 2 bases at V and 0 bases at J, with 9 bases in the middle. The part of the CDR3 DNA that was read is TGTGCCAGCAGCCAATCGACATCTAGTGCAGAAACGCTGTAT. This codes for CASSQSTSSAETLY. The full-length CDR3 reads as CASSQSTSSAETLYF.

With regard to this clone: Germline and genes here are mouse. The read ends 1 residue shy of where the CDR3 ends; the end is completed using the germline J gene. The chain is built from TRBV13-3 and TRBJ1-1; D not certain. CDR1 and CDR2 (germline): NNHDY, SYVADS. The CDR3 length is 12 residues. V lost 4 bases and J lost 3, with 7 bases in between. The CDR3 sequence is CASSRVDTEVFF. The CDR3 bases that were read are TGTGCCAGCAGTCGGGTGGACACAGAAGTCTTC.

Comment on this clone: Germline and genes: mouse. With the read ending 1 residue before the CDR3 end, the germline J gene is used to fill in that end. The J gene is TRBJ2-1, the V gene TRBV29, with D maybe TRBD2 (6 bases). CDR3 size: 13 residues. Between the trimmed V and J ends, which lost 3 bases and 5 bases, there was a span of 8 bases. From germline, CDR1 is MSHET and CDR2 SYDVDS. CDR3 DNA, as far as it was read: TGTGCTAGCAGTTTTGCTGGGGATGCTGAGCAGTTC. Protein: CASSFAGDAEQF. Given in full, the CDR3 is CASSFAGDAEQFF.

This clone was counted only a few times. Gene names and germline match the mouse. Sequencing ends 1 residue short of the CDR3 end; the germline J gene provides the rest. The chain carries TRBV20 and TRBJ1-5; 7 bases align to TRBD1. The V gene end was trimmed by 5 bases and the J gene end by 2 bases; junction bases not matched to a gene: 3. The CDR3 has 13 amino acids. CDR1 GFQATS and CDR2 STVNSAI come from the germline V gene. CDR3 bases read: TGTGGTGCTGAACAGGGGTACAACCAGGCTCCGCTT. The encoded protein is CGAEQGYNQAPL. The whole CDR3 protein is CGAEQGYNQAPLF.

In its sample, this clone was seen once. Mouse germline and gene names are used. The sequence runs out 1 residue before the end of the CDR3; the remainder is reconstructed from the germline J gene. This chain links TRBV31 with TRBJ2-3; a possible D gene is TRBD1 (5 bases). V was pared by 3 bases and J by 0 bases, with 10 bases between. The germline gives CDR1 GKSSPN, CDR2 SITVG. The CDR3 totals 14 residues. The sequenced part of the CDR3 DNA is TGTGCCTGGAGGCGGACAACTAGTGCAGAAACGCTGTAT. Amino acid sequence: CAWRRTTSAETLY. The full CDR3 is CAWRRTTSAETLYF.

On this clone itself: Gene names and germline match the mouse. The CDR3 extends 1 residue past the end of the read, so its final part is completed from the germline J gene. The rearrangement links TRBV20 to TRBJ1-2, with 7 positions matching TRBD1. The CDR3 is 14 amino acids. Germline V gene lookup returns CDR1 GFQATS and CDR2 STVNSAI. V lost 0 bases and J lost 0; bases outside the gene matches: 1. Incomplete CDR3 DNA: TGTGGTGCTAGGGAAGGGACAGCAAACTCCGACTACACC. Residues: CGAREGTANSDYT. The CDR3 as a whole reads CGAREGTANSDYTF.

Concerning this clone itself: Gene names and germline match the mouse. The read comes to an end 1 residue before the CDR3 does, leaving the germline J gene to fill in the end. The genes are TRBV19 and TRBJ1-2; D ambiguous. Germline V gene lookup returns CDR1 FNHDT and CDR2 SITEND (reference sequence). With 2 bases removed from V and 0 bases from J, the gap between germline ends came to 8 bases. The CDR3 is 14 residues long. The CDR3 bases that were read are TGTGCCAGCAGTATCCTGGGCTCAAACTCCGACTACACC. This encodes CASSILGSNSDYT. The whole CDR3 region reads CASSILGSNSDYTF.

In this sample, this clone turned up once. Gene and germline names: mouse. The CDR3 end lies 1 residue beyond the end of the read and is filled in from the germline J gene. V usage is TRBV13-2 and J usage is TRBJ2-5; possible D gene TRBD2, 5 bases. There are 14 residues in the CDR3. The germline V gene has CDR1 NNHNN and CDR2 SYGAGS (reference sequence). V dropped 3 bases and J dropped 2 bases, with 10 bases sitting between them. Incomplete CDR3 DNA: TGTGCCAGCGGTGCTCTCCTGGGCCAAGACACCCAGTAC. Amino acids: CASGALLGQDTQY. The CDR3 as a whole reads CASGALLGQDTQYF.

As regards this clone: Mouse names are used for the genes. The read falls 1 residue short of the CDR3 end, and the missing part is taken from the germline J gene. V and J are TRBV5 and TRBJ1-1; D uncertain. The CDR3 consists of 12 residues. The V end was cut by 1 base, the J end by 4 bases, with 4 bases between. Germline V gene lookup returns CDR1 LGHNA and CDR2 YNLKQL (reference sequence). CDR3 DNA, as far as it was read: TGTGCCAGCAGCCAAGGGGTCACAGAAGTCTTC. Protein product: CASSQGVTEVF. The whole CDR3 protein is CASSQGVTEVFF.

A single count supports this clone. Gene names are the mouse ones. Read sequence stops 1 residue before the CDR3 end, and the germline J gene provides the missing end. The chain recombines TRBV29 with TRBJ2-4, with D unclear. This CDR3 comprises 13 residues. CDR1 is MSHET, CDR2 SYDVDS, per germline. Trimming left V 3 bases short and J 0 bases short, with 4 bases between. CDR3 DNA, as far as it was read: TGTGCTAGCAGTTTTGACAGTCAAAACACCTTGTAC. Amino acid sequence: CASSFDSQNTLY. The whole CDR3 reads CASSFDSQNTLYF.

Regarding this clone: Here the gene names and germline are mouse. The read terminates 1 residue ahead of where the CDR3 ends, so the germline J gene completes it. V and J are TRBV13-2 and TRBJ2-1, with no clear D. The CDR3 is 15 amino acids. V was trimmed by 0 bases and J by 0 bases, leaving 7 bases between them. CDR1 is NNHNN and CDR2 is SYGAGS in the germline V gene (reference sequence). The DNA read from the CDR3 is TGTGCCAGCGGTGATGCCCGATATAACTATGCTGAGCAGTTC. Translated, it gives CASGDARYNYAEQF. The entire CDR3 is CASGDARYNYAEQFF.

Concerning this clone: Gene names and germline match the mouse. The read falls 1 residue short of the CDR3 end, and the missing part is taken from the germline J gene. V is TRBV19 and J is TRBJ2-4; D is unclear. V was clipped by 4 bases and J by 0 bases, with 6 bases between them. Germline CDR1 FNHDT, CDR2 SITEND (reference sequence). The CDR3 runs to 13 residues. CDR3 region: CASSPLSQNTLYF. Partial CDR3 DNA: TGTGCCAGCAGTCCCCTGAGTCAAAACACCTTGTAC.

Details on this clone: Gene and germline names: mouse. The read ends 1 residue early relative to the CDR3; the germline J gene fills the gap. The V and J genes are TRBV31 and TRBJ2-5; D could derive from TRBD1 or TRBD2 (5 bases each). The CDR3 length is 12 residues. V was shortened by 2 bases and J by 4 bases, with 7 bases between the two germline ends. Germline CDR1 GKSSPN, CDR2 SITVG. CDR3 DNA, as far as it was read: TGTGCCTGGAGTGGGGGAGAAGACACCCAGTAC. This codes for CAWSGGEDTQY. The CDR3 in its entirety is CAWSGGEDTQYF.